Detailed here is one T cell receptor (beta chain). Its cognate antigen is unknown. Data came from immunoSEQ multiplex PCR; TCRdb stores just in-frame clones and leaves some out. The sample carries 60,000 to 80,000 clones, over 70% recorded once. The data were obtained in a study of vaccination effects on CD4 cells after COVID-19. Following culture for approximately 11 days, CD4+ T cells were isolated. Either the BNT162b2 or mRNA-1273 vaccine was given to participants in two doses. The CDR3 extends over 16 amino acids. The V and J ends lost 3 bases and 1 base, in that order; junction bases with no gene match: 7. CDR1 and CDR2 (germline): SGHRS, YFSETQ. General study results and limits: Late after vaccination, infection- and vaccine-induced clones showed marked clonal contraction. Convalescent patients were scarce in the study, and it lacked early post-infection timepoints.

The chain carries TRBV5-1 and TRBJ1-1, with TRBD1 identical over 9 bases. This receptor was obtained from a human donor who received a COVID-19 vaccine. The specimen was CD4+ T cells from PBMCs cultured without peptide, collected after COVID-19 vaccination. The CDR3 spells CASSYGTGTPNTEAFF. In nucleotides, the CDR3 is TGCGCCAGCAGCTACGGGACAGGGACCCCGAACACTGAAGCTTTCTTT. Combining the CDR3 with reference TRBV5-1 and TRBJ1-1 gives the whole variable domain KAGVTQTPRYLIKTRGQQVTLSCSPISGHRSVSWYQQTPGQGLQFLFEYFSETQRNKGNFPGRFSGRQFSNSRSEMNVSTLELGDSALYLCASSYGTGTPNTEAFFGQGTRLTVV.